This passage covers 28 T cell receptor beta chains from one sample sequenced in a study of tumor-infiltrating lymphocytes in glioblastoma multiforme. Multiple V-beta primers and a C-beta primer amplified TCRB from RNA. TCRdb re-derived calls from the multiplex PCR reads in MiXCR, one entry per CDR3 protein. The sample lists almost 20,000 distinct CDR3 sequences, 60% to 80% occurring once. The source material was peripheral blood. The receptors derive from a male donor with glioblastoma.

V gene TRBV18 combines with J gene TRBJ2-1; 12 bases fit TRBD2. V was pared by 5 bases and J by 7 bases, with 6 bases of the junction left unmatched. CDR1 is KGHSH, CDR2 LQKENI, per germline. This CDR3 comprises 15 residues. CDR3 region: CASSATSGSLNEQFF. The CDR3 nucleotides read TGTGCCAGCTCAGCGACTAGCGGGAGTTTGAATGAGCAGTTCTTC.

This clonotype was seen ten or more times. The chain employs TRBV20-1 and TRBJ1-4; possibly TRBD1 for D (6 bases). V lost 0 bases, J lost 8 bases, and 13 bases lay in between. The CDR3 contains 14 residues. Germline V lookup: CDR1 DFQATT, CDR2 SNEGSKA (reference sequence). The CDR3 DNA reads TGCAGTGCTAGAGAGCCGGGGGCGCGAGAAAAACTGTTTTTT. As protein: CSAREPGAREKLFF.

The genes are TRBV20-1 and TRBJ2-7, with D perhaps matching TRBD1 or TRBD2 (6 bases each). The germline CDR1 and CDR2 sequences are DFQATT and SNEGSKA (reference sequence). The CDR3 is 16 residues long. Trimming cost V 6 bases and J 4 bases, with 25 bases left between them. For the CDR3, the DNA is TGCAGTGCCACGGGGGCACCCCAGGTCCCCCCTTACGAGCAGTACTTC. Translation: CSATGAPQVPPYEQYF.

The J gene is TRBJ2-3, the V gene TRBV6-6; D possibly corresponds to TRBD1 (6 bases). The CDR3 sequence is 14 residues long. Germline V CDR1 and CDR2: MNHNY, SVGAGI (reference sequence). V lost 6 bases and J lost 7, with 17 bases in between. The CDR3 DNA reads TGTGCCAGCAGCCCGGACAGAAGTGGGAATACGCAGTATTTT. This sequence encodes CASSPDRSGNTQYF.

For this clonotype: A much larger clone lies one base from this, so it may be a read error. CDR3 bases: TGTGCCGCCAGTTACCAACAGGGCGTCTCCTACGAGCAGTACTTC. It is translated as CAASYQQGVSYEQYF. V usage is TRBV28 and J usage is TRBJ2-7, with a weak D call TRBD1 (6 bases). V was shortened by 11 bases and J by 0 bases, with 20 bases between the two germline ends. This CDR3 region has 15 residues. The germline CDR1 and CDR2 sequences are MDHEN and SYDVKM.

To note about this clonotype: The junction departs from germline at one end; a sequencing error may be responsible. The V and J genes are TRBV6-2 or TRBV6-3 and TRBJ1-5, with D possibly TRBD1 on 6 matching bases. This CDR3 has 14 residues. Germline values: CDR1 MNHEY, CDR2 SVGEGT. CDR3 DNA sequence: TGTGCCAGCAGTTACATGGACAGCAGTCAGCCCCAGCGTTTT. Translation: CASSYMDSSQPQRF.

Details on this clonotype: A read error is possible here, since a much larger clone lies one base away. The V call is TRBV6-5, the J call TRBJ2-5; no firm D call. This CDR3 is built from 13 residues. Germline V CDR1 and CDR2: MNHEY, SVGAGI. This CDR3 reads CASRPEVQESQYF. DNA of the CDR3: TGTGCCAGCAGACCCGAGGTGCAAGAGAGCCAGTACTTC.

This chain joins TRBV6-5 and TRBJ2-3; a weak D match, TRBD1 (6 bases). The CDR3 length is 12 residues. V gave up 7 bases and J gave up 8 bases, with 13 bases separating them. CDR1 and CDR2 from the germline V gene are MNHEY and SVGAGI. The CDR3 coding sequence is TGTGCCAGCAAGACAGGCGCAGGTACGCAGTATTTT. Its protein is CASKTGAGTQYF.

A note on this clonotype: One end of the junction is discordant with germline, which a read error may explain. CDR3 DNA: TGCAGCGCTGGGCTTGTTGGGGGCTCCTACAATAAGCAGTTCTTC. Translated, it gives CSAGLVGGSYNKQFF. The rearrangement uses TRBV29-1 and TRBJ2-1; perhaps TRBD1 as D (6 bases). The CDR3 sequence is 15 residues long. CDR1 is SQVTM, CDR2 ANQGSEA, per germline.

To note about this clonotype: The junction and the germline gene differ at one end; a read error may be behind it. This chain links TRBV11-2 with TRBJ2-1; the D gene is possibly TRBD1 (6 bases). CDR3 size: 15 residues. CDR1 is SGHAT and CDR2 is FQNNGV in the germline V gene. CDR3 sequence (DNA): TGTGCCAGCAGCTTAGGTACCGCTGGGGGCAATGAGCATTTATTC. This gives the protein CASSLGTAGGNEHLF.

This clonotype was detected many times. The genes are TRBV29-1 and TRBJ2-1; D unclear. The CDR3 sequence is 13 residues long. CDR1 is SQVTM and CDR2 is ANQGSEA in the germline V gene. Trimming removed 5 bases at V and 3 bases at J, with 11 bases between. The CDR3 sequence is CSVRVTDYNEQFF. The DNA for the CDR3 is TGCAGCGTTAGAGTGACGGACTACAATGAGCAGTTCTTC.

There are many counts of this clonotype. CDR3 sequence reads: CSASRYDANSGNTIYF. For the CDR3, the DNA is TGCAGTGCTAGCCGCTACGATGCCAACTCTGGAAACACCATATATTTT. The chain links TRBV20-1 to TRBJ1-3, with D uncertain. V dropped 3 bases and J dropped 0 bases, with 15 bases sitting between them. The germline gives CDR1 DFQATT, CDR2 SNEGSKA (reference sequence). The CDR3 covers 16 residues.

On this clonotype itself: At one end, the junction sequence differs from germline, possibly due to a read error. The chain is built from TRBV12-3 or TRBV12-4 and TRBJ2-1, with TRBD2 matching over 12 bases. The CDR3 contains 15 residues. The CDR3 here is CACRETSGSRDEQFF. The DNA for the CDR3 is TGTGCCTGCAGAGAGACTAGCGGGAGTAGGGATGAGCAGTTCTTC.

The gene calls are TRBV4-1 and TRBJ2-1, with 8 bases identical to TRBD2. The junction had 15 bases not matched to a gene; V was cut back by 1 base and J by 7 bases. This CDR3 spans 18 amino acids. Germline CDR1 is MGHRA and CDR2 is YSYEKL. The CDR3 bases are TGCGCCAGCAGCCAAGCCCCTCGGGGGAGCGGGAGTGGGAATGAGCAGTTCTTC. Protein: CASSQAPRGSGSGNEQFF.

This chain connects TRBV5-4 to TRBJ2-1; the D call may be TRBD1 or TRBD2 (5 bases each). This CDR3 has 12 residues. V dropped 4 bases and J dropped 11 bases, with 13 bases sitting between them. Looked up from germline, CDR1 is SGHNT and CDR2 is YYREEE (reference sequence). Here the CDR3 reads CASSGDGEKQFF. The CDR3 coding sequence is TGTGCCAGCAGCGGGGACGGCGAAAAGCAGTTCTTC.

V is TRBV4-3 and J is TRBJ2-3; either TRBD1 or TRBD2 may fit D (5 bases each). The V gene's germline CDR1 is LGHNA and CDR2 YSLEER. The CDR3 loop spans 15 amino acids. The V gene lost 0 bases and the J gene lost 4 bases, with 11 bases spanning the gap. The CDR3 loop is CASSQDRTGPDTQYF. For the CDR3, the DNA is TGCGCCAGCAGCCAAGATCGGACGGGACCAGATACGCAGTATTTT.

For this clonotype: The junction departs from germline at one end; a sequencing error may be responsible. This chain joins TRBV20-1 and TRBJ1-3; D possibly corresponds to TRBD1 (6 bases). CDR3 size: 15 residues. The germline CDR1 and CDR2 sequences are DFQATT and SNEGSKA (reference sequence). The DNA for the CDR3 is TGCAGTGCTAGAGTGGGGGGCCTCCCTGGAAACACCGTATATTTT. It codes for CSARVGGLPGNTVYF.

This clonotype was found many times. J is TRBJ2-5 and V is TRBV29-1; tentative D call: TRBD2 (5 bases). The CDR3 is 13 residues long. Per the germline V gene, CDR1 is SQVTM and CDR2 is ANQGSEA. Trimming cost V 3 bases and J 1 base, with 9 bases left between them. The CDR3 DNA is TGCAGCGTTGAGTTGGGGAGCCAAGAGACCCAGTACTTC. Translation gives CSVELGSQETQYF.

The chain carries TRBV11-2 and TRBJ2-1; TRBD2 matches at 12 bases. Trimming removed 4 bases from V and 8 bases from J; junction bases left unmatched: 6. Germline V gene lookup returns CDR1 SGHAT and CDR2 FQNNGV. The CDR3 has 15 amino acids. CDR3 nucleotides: TGTGCCAGCAGCTCGGGACTAGCGGGTACCTATGAGCAGTTCTTC. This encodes CASSSGLAGTYEQFF. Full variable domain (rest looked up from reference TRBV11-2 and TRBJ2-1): EAGVAQSPRYKIIEKRQSVAFWCNPISGHATLYWYQQILGQGPKLLIQFQNNGVVDDSQLPKDRFSAERLKGVDSTLKIQPAKLEDSAVYLCASSSGLAGTYEQFFGPGTRLTVL.

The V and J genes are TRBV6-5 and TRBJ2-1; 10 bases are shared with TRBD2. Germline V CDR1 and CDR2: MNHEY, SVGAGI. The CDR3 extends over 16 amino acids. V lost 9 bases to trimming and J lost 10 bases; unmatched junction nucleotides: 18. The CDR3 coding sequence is TGTGCCAGTAGCCGAGGTCAAGCGGGAGGGCCAGAGGAGCAGTTCTTC. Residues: CASSRGQAGGPEEQFF.

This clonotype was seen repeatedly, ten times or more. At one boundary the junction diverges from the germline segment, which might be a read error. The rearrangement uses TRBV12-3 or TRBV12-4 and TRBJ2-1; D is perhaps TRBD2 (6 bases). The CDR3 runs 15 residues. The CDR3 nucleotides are TGTGCCAGCAGTTTAGGGCTAGAGGACTACAATGAACAGTTCTTC. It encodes CASSLGLEDYNEQFF.

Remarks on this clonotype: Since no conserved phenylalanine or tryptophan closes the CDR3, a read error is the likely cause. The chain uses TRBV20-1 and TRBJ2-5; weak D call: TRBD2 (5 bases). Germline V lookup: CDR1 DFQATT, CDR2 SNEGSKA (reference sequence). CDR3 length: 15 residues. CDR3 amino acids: CNASGRGGPRETQYY. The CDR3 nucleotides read TGCAATGCTAGTGGCCGCGGAGGACCGCGGGAGACCCAGTACTAC.

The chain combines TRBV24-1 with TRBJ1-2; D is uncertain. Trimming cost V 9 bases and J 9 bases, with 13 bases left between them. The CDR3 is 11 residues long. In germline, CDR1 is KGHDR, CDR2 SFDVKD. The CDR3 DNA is TGTGCCACCGAACGTGGGGAGAGCTACACCTTC. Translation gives CATERGESYTF.

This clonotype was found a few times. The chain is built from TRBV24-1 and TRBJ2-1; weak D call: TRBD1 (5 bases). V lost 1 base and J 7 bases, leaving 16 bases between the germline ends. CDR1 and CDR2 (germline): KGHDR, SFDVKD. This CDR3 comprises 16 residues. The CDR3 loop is CATSDLKQVNGNEQFF. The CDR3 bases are TGTGCCACCAGTGATTTAAAACAGGTTAATGGGAATGAGCAGTTCTTC.

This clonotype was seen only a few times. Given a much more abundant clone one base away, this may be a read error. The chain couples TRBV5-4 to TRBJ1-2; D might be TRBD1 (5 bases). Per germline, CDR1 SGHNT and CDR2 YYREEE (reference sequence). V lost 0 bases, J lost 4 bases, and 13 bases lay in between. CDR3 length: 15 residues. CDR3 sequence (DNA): TGTGCCAGCAGCTTGGAGATTGGGGGGTCCTATGGCTACACCTTC. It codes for CASSLEIGGSYGYTF.

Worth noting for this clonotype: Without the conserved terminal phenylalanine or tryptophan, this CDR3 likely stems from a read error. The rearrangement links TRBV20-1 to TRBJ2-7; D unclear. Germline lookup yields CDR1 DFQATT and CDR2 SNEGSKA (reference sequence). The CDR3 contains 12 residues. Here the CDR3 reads CSAMENSCEQYS. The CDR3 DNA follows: TGCAGTGCTATGGAGAATTCCTGCGAGCAGTACTCC.

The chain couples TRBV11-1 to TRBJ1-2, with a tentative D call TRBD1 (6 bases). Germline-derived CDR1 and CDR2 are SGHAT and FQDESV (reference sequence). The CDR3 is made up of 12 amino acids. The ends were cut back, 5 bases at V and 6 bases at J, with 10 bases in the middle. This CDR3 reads CASSGNRDGYTF. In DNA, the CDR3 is TGTGCCAGCAGCGGCAACAGGGATGGCTACACCTTC.

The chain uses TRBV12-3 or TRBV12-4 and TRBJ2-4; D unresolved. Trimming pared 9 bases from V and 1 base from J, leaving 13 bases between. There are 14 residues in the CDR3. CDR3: CARSPQAAKNIQYF. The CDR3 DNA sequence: TGTGCCAGGAGTCCCCAAGCGGCCAAAAACATTCAGTACTTC.